Listed here are 16 T cell receptor beta chains from one sample, sequenced in a study of T cell changes during pregnancy in multiple sclerosis. Clones were read by immunoSEQ multiplex PCR, and TCRdb kept only the in-frame ones, dropping some. This table has some 110,000 clones, around 90% appearing once. Specimen: peripheral blood, collected in the third trimester of pregnancy. Receptors were obtained from a female donor with multiple sclerosis, enrolled in a pregnancy study.

This chain joins TRBV5-1 and TRBJ2-3; a possible D gene is TRBD1 (5 bases). Trimming removed 5 bases at V and 0 bases at J, with 10 bases between. The CDR3 spans 14 residues. Germline values: CDR1 SGHRS, CDR2 YFSETQ. The CDR3, as DNA: TGCGCCAGCAGAGGGGCACATAGCACAGATACGCAGTATTTT. Amino acid sequence: CASRGAHSTDTQYF.

The V and J genes are TRBV9 and TRBJ2-7; D unresolved. The CDR3 loop spans 14 amino acids. V was cut by 0 bases and J by 4 bases, with 11 bases left in between. CDR1 SGDLS and CDR2 YYNGEE come from the germline V gene. In DNA form, the CDR3 reads TGTGCCAGCAGCGTAGGTAACAGAGAATACGAGCAGTACTTC. This gives the protein CASSVGNREYEQYF.

The chain employs TRBV15 and TRBJ2-3; D may be TRBD1 (5 bases). Trimming left V 0 bases short and J 9 bases short, with 10 bases between. The CDR3 runs to 13 residues. The V gene's germline CDR1 is LNHNV and CDR2 YYDKDF (reference sequence). CDR3 sequence reads: CATSRDVQATQYF. The CDR3 DNA reads as TGTGCCACCAGCAGAGATGTACAGGCGACGCAGTATTTT. The whole variable domain, filled in from reference TRBV15 and TRBJ2-3, reads DAMVIQNPRYQVTQFGKPVTLSCSQTLNHNVMYWYQQKSSQAPKLLFHYYDKDFNNEADTPDNFQSRRPNTSFCFLDIRSPGLGDTAMYLCATSRDVQATQYFGPGTRLTVL.

The chain couples TRBV6-1 to TRBJ2-6, with unresolved D. The V and J ends lost 7 bases and 2 bases respectively, with 6 bases between them. The CDR3 consists of 13 residues. Germline V lookup: CDR1 MNHNS, CDR2 SASEGT. CDR3 protein: CASKGAGANVLTF. CDR3 bases: TGTGCCAGCAAAGGAGCTGGGGCCAACGTCCTGACTTTC.

Only one count was recorded for this clone. The chain couples TRBV9 to TRBJ1-6; 10 bases are shared with TRBD1. After removal of 5 bases from V and 1 base from J, the junction contained 12 bases not matched to a gene. Germline CDR1 and CDR2: SGDLS and YYNGEE. The CDR3 covers 19 residues. CDR3 DNA sequence: TGTGCCAGCAGTACCGGACAGGGGGGATTTGGATCCTATAATTCACCCCTCCACTTT. This gives the protein CASSTGQGGFGSYNSPLHF.

V gene TRBV11-3 combines with J gene TRBJ2-5; 10 bases agree with TRBD2. The CDR3 extends over 16 amino acids. The V gene end was trimmed by 3 bases and the J gene end by 2 bases; junction bases not matched to a gene: 6. From germline, CDR1 is SGHNT and CDR2 YENEEA. In DNA, the CDR3 is TGTGCCAGCAGCTTGAGGGCTAGCGGGGGACAAGAGACCCAGTACTTC. Translation: CASSLRASGGQETQYF.

This sequence joins TRBV10-3 and TRBJ2-2, with 13 bases that match TRBD2. Looked up from germline, CDR1 is ENHRY and CDR2 is SYGVKD. The CDR3 is made up of 17 amino acids. The ends lost 7 bases at V and 3 bases at J; junction bases unmatched: 8. The CDR3 sequence is CAITNGLAGADTGELFF. The CDR3 coding sequence is TGTGCCATCACCAACGGACTAGCGGGGGCGGACACCGGGGAGCTGTTTTTT.

This rearrangement joins TRBV27 to TRBJ2-2; weak D call: TRBD1 (6 bases). Trimming removed 2 bases from V and 0 bases from J, with 7 bases in between. CDR3 size: 15 residues. From germline, CDR1 is MNHEY and CDR2 SMNVEV (reference sequence). CDR3 sequence: CASSLGGANTGELFF. The CDR3 DNA is TGTGCCAGCAGTTTAGGGGGCGCGAACACCGGGGAGCTGTTTTTT.

The CDR3 loop is CATSRDRSTGVTQYF. The CDR3 DNA is TGTGCCACCAGCAGAGATCGGTCCACAGGAGTTACGCAGTATTTT. This chain connects TRBV15 to TRBJ2-3, with D possibly matching TRBD1 (5 bases). The V gene's germline CDR1 is LNHNV and CDR2 YYDKDF (reference sequence). This CDR3 comprises 15 residues. Trimming removed 0 bases at V and 8 bases at J, with 15 bases between. The complete variable domain, with remaining parts taken from reference TRBV15 and TRBJ2-3, reads DAMVIQNPRYQVTQFGKPVTLSCSQTLNHNVMYWYQQKSSQAPKLLFHYYDKDFNNEADTPDNFQSRRPNTSFCFLDIRSPGLGDTAMYLCATSRDRSTGVTQYFGPGTRLTVL.

The genes are TRBV7-2 and TRBJ2-2, with 7 bases that match TRBD1. Germline loops: CDR1 SGHTA, CDR2 FQGNSA. The CDR3 spans 15 residues. V was pared by 5 bases and J by 5 bases, with 8 bases of the junction left unmatched. The CDR3 nucleotides are TGTGCCAGCAGCCCCCGGGACAGCCTAACCGGGGAGCTGTTTTTT. Its protein product is CASSPRDSLTGELFF.

The chain couples TRBV6-5 to TRBJ2-7; 10 nucleotides line up with TRBD2. The trim removed 6 bases at V and 7 bases at J, leaving 12 bases unmatched. From germline, CDR1 is MNHEY and CDR2 SVGAGI. The CDR3 has 15 residues. The CDR3 is CASRTPSGSVGEQYF. As DNA, the CDR3 is TGTGCCAGCAGAACCCCTAGCGGGAGTGTTGGGGAGCAGTACTTC.

The genes are TRBV2 and TRBJ1-1; 7 bases line up with TRBD1. CDR1 is SNHLY, CDR2 FYNNEI, per germline. The CDR3 extends over 14 amino acids. Trimming removed 5 bases from V and 1 base from J; junction bases left unmatched: 4. The CDR3 reads CASSIGTANTEAFF. As DNA, the CDR3 is TGTGCCAGCAGTATAGGGACAGCGAACACTGAAGCTTTCTTT. The whole variable domain, filled in from reference TRBV2 and TRBJ1-1, reads EPEVTQTPSHQVTQMGQEVILRCVPISNHLYFYWYRQILGQKVEFLVSFYNNEISEKSEIFDDQFSVERPDGSNFTLKIRSTKLEDSAMYFCASSIGTANTEAFFGQGTRLTVV.

The rearrangement uses TRBV27 and TRBJ2-2, with 7 bases that match TRBD2. V lost 8 bases to trimming and J lost 6 bases; unmatched junction nucleotides: 12. Germline-derived CDR1 and CDR2 are MNHEY and SMNVEV (reference sequence). The CDR3 has 15 residues. CDR3 coding DNA: TGTGCCAGCTGGAGCGGGACGTACGTTCCCGGGGAGCTGTTTTTT. Amino acids: CASWSGTYVPGELFF.

CDR3 region: CASSRGGSSYNEQFF. For the CDR3, the DNA is TGTGCCAGCAGCCGAGGGGGTAGCTCCTACAATGAGCAGTTCTTC. The gene calls are TRBV27 and TRBJ2-1, with D possibly being TRBD1 (6 bases). V was pared by 6 bases and J by 0 bases, with 12 bases between. The CDR3 spans 15 residues. The germline V gene has CDR1 MNHEY and CDR2 SMNVEV (reference sequence).

The chain links TRBV11-3 to TRBJ2-7; TRBD1 matches at 7 bases. The J segment lost 2 bases and the V segment lost 0 bases, leaving 4 bases of the junction unmatched. Looked up from germline, CDR1 is SGHNT and CDR2 is YENEEA. The CDR3 totals 15 residues. The CDR3 loop reads CASSLDSGQPYEQYF. The CDR3, as DNA: TGTGCCAGCAGCTTAGACTCGGGACAGCCCTACGAGCAGTACTTC.

The chain employs TRBV21-1 and TRBJ1-1; TRBD1, the D gene given by the table, was not confirmed from the DNA. TRBV21-1 is a known pseudogene. The CDR3 has 13 residues. For the CDR3, the DNA is TGTGCCAGCAGGGGGCATGGGAACACTGAAGCTTTCTTT. Encoded protein: CASRGHGNTEAFF.